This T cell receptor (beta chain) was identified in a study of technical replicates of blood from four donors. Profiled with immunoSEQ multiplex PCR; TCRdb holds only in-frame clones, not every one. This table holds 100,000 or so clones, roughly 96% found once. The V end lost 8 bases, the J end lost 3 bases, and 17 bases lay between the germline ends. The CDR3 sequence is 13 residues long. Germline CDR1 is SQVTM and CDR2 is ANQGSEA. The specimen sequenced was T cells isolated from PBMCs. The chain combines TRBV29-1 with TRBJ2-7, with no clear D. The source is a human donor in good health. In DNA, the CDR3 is TGCAGCATTAGGCAGGTCGGCTTCTACGAGCAGTACTTC. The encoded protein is CSIRQVGFYEQYF.